This TCR beta chain originates from a study of shared clonotypes between healthy human individuals. Notes on the study in general: Naive subsets generally exceeded memory subsets in estimated richness.

An even split of each subset's genomic DNA across several immunoSEQ plates was performed. Sequencing used immunoSEQ multiplex PCR; TCRdb keeps in-frame clones, though not all of them. The sample has around 620,000 clones; about 95% are singletons. The CDR3 is made up of 14 amino acids. V dropped 1 base and J dropped 2 bases, with 9 bases sitting between them. In germline, CDR1 is LGHNA, CDR2 YNFKEQ. The naive CD8 subset, CD45RO-negative cells positively selected for CCR7, excluded terminally differentiated effector memory CD45RA+ cells. Adult donors, all healthy and HIV-negative, had no recent acute infections or vaccinations. This clone appeared once. Its antigen remains unknown. The sample has other DNA sequences that encode this CDR3 too.

Sequences were obtained from naive CD8+ T cells sorted from blood. The chain recombines TRBV4-2 with TRBJ2-7; D perhaps matches TRBD2 (6 bases). This TCR derives from a woman under 40 in good health. CDR3 in DNA: TGTGCCAGCAGCCAAGGGGGGGAAGCCTACGAGCAGTACTTC. Amino acids: CASSQGGEAYEQYF.